This TCR beta chain was obtained from a study of cytomegalovirus exposure and HLA in healthy donors. Findings of the study overall: Further analysis was carried out later, and it showed several of the most significant clusters appearing linked to common viral pathogens. Some segments of the V type, notably TRBV6-2 and TRBV6-3, were excluded as indistinguishable.

Both 60 Vbeta primers and 13 Jbeta primers went into the PCR. The repertoire was sequenced with immunoSEQ multiplex PCR; TCRdb's copy has only in-frame clones and lacks some. The top ten hold more than 20% of the sample, which has over 100,000 clones, approximately 80% seen once. At the time of sampling, donors were nominally healthy, though unrecorded immune exposures were likely. This clone was detected only a few times. Its antigen remains unidentified. This CDR3 is 16 amino acids long. With 5 bases clipped from V and 4 bases from J, the junction kept 7 bases outside the gene matches. Germline-derived CDR1 and CDR2 are SGHRS and YFSETQ.

The receptor comes from a man younger than 40 in good health and CMV-seropositive. The sequenced material came from PBMCs. The chain couples TRBV5-1 to TRBJ2-3, with 13 bases fitting TRBD2. CDR3 loop: CASRRLAGGLADTQYF. The CDR3 nucleotides read TGCGCCAGCAGAAGACTAGCGGGAGGACTGGCAGATACGCAGTATTTT.